This TCR beta chain was retrieved from a study of T cell repertoires in cytomegalovirus infection. About the research overall: Use of recently identified HLA-C-restricted and well-studied HLA-B-restricted CMV epitopes was part of the study. It can be stated that public TCR beta signatures indicated CMV infection as well as a matching HLA type. Findings and limits, study-wide: Using cumulative public TCR beta family frequency, the authors identified those who carried CMV together with the relevant HLA. There were HLA-C-restricted CMV-specific TCR beta clonotypes dominating the ex vivo response.

TCRdb reanalysed the reads using MiXCR and keeps one entry per CDR3 protein. The sample yields 110,000 or so distinct CDR3 sequences, 30% to 35% seen once. This clonotype was counted only a few times. Its target is not known. Trimming removed 5 bases at V and 6 bases at J, with 11 bases between. Germline V gene sequence: CDR1 SEHNR, CDR2 FQNEAQ (reference sequence). The CDR3 is 13 amino acids. Specimen: CD8+ T cells from cultured PBMCs, collected from culture after CMV antigen stimulation. The clonotype was recovered from a human donor in good health (CMV status not recorded). Some clones in this sample may be carry-over from other donors' samples. V is TRBV7-9 and J is TRBJ1-5, with a tentative D call TRBD1 (6 bases). This chain's CDR3 is CASSQGRGQPQHF. Here the CDR3 DNA reads TGTGCCAGCAGCCAGGGGAGGGGTCAGCCCCAGCATTTT.